The 10 T cell receptor beta chains below were found in one sample sequenced in a study of T cell changes during pregnancy in multiple sclerosis. The table came from immunoSEQ multiplex PCR; TCRdb's copy has only in-frame clones and leaves some out. This sample has about 36,000 clones, with around nine tenths found just once. Sequences were derived from CD8+ T cells from peripheral blood mononuclear cells, sampled in the third trimester of pregnancy. Source of these receptors: a female donor with multiple sclerosis, enrolled in a pregnancy study.

J is TRBJ1-4 and V is TRBV28; D call uncertain. Trimming cost V 6 bases and J 0 bases, with 14 bases left between them. Germline loops: CDR1 MDHEN, CDR2 SYDVKM. The CDR3 is 16 amino acids. The CDR3 reads CASSSYREATNEKLFF. The DNA for the CDR3 is TGTGCCAGCAGCTCTTATCGGGAGGCAACTAATGAAAAACTGTTTTTT.

In nucleotides, the CDR3 is TGTGCCAGCAGCTTAGGCCCAGGGGGCTGGACTGAAGCTTTCTTT. Translation gives CASSLGPGGWTEAFF. The chain combines TRBV13 with TRBJ1-1; 8 nucleotides match TRBD1. The CDR3 runs 15 residues. The germline gives CDR1 PRHDT, CDR2 FYEKMQ (reference sequence). J gave up 5 bases and V 0 bases, and 5 bases lay outside the gene matches.

The chain uses TRBV28 and TRBJ2-3; D might be TRBD2 (6 bases). This CDR3 has 15 amino acids. Trimming took 4 bases from V and 3 from J, leaving 14 bases between them. Germline-derived CDR1 and CDR2 are MDHEN and SYDVKM. CDR3 protein: CASSSGLTDTDTQYF. The CDR3 region has the DNA TGTGCCAGCAGTTCCGGACTAACCGATACAGATACGCAGTATTTT.

V and J are TRBV5-1 and TRBJ2-1; 8 bases are shared with TRBD2. CDR1 is SGHRS and CDR2 is YFSETQ in the germline V gene. V was pared by 2 bases and J by 7 bases, with 8 bases of the junction left unmatched. This CDR3 spans 15 amino acids. CDR3 in amino acids: CASSFPGGAGNEQFF. In DNA, the CDR3 is TGCGCCAGCAGCTTTCCCGGGGGGGCCGGGAATGAGCAGTTCTTC.

This rearrangement joins TRBV19 to TRBJ2-1, with D uncertain. The ends were cut back, 2 bases at V and 0 bases at J, with 17 bases in the middle. The CDR3 is made up of 18 amino acids. Germline loops: CDR1 LNHDA, CDR2 SQIVND (reference sequence). The chain's CDR3 is CASSISPRLVSSYNEQFF. The CDR3 DNA sequence: TGTGCCAGTAGTATAAGCCCCCGACTCGTTAGCTCCTACAATGAGCAGTTCTTC.

The chain combines TRBV6-5 with TRBJ1-1, with no clear D. Germline CDR1 reads MNHEY; CDR2 reads SVGAGI. CDR3 size: 14 residues. The V end was cut by 4 bases, the J end by 1 base, with 10 bases between. CDR3 region: CASSLDYWNTEAFF. The CDR3 DNA sequence: TGTGCCAGCAGTTTGGACTACTGGAACACTGAAGCTTTCTTT.

V gene TRBV6-6 combines with J gene TRBJ1-1, with D perhaps TRBD1 (5 bases). Germline V gives CDR1 MNHNY, CDR2 SVGAGI (reference sequence). V was pared by 1 base and J by 5 bases, with 14 bases between. CDR3 size: 15 residues. The CDR3 protein is CASSYLGPWVTEAFF. The CDR3 DNA is TGTGCCAGCAGTTACTTGGGGCCGTGGGTAACTGAAGCTTTCTTT.

The gene calls are TRBV7-3 and TRBJ2-3; TRBD2 matches at 10 bases. V shed 5 bases, J shed 2 bases, and the junction held 7 bases outside the gene matches. This CDR3 spans 16 amino acids. CDR1 is SGHTA and CDR2 is FQGTGA in the germline V gene. The CDR3 protein is CASSPESGGATDTQYF. The CDR3 nucleotides read TGTGCCAGCAGCCCGGAGAGCGGGGGGGCCACAGATACGCAGTATTTT. The full variable domain, its missing parts supplied by reference TRBV7-3 and TRBJ2-3, is GAGVSQTPSNKVTEKGKYVELRCDPISGHTALYWYRQSLGQGPEFLIYFQGTGAADDSGLPNDRFFAVRPEGSVSTLKIQRTERGDSAVYLCASSPESGGATDTQYFGPGTRLTVL.

The chain employs TRBV6-1 and TRBJ1-1, with TRBD1 as a possible D gene (6 bases). The CDR3 runs 16 residues. V lost 1 base, J lost 6 bases, and 18 bases lay in between. Germline CDR1 MNHNS, CDR2 SASEGT. Written as DNA, the CDR3 is TGTGCCAGCAGTGAAGGACTTCTTCAGGGGTTCTCTGAAGCTTTCTTT. It encodes CASSEGLLQGFSEAFF.

The chain recombines TRBV7-9 with TRBJ1-3; 8 nucleotides match TRBD1. Looked up from germline, CDR1 is SEHNR and CDR2 is FQNEAQ (reference sequence). This CDR3 is 15 amino acids long. V lost 3 bases and J lost 2; bases outside the gene matches: 3. The CDR3 DNA reads as TGTGCCAGCAGCTTTAGACAGGGGACTGGAAACACCATATATTTT. The encoded protein is CASSFRQGTGNTIYF.